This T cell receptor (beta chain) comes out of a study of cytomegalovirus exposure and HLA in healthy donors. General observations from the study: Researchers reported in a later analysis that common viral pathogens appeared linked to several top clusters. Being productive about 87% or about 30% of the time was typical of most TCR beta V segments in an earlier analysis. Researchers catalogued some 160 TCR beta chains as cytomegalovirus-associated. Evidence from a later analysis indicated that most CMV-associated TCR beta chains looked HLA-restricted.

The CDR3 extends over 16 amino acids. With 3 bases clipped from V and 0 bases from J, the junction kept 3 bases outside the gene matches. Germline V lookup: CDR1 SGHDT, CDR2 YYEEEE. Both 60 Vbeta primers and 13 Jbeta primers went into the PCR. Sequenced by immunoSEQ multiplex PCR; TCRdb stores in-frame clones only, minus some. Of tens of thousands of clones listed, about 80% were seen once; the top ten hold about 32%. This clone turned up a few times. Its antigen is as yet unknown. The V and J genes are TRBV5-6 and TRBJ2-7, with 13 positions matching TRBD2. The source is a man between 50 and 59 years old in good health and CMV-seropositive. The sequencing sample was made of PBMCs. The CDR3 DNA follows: TGTGCCAGCAGCTCGGGACTAGCGGGGTTCTCCTACGAGCAGTACTTC. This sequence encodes CASSSGLAGFSYEQYF.